The 21 T cell receptor beta chains in this list originate from one sample, sequenced in a study of blood T cell repertoires in COVID-19. The protocol was immunoSEQ multiplex PCR, while the TCRdb copy is restricted to in-frame clones and leaves out a portion. Among just over 90,000 clones listed, almost 90% were seen once. The material sequenced was peripheral blood. The receptors originated from a human donor with active COVID-19. The donor label of this sample is uncertain.

J is TRBJ2-7 and V is TRBV6-5; D perhaps matches TRBD1 (6 bases). CDR3 length: 13 amino acids. The V gene lost 0 bases and the J gene lost 3 bases, with 6 bases spanning the gap. The germline V gene has CDR1 MNHEY and CDR2 SVGAGI. CDR3 sequence (DNA): TGTGCCAGCAGTTACTCGACAGGCTACGAGCAGTACTTC. Translated: CASSYSTGYEQYF.

The rearrangement joins TRBV23-1 to TRBJ1-1; 10 bases are a match to TRBD1. TRBV23-1 is assigned to the ORF class and has an uncertain function. Trimming took 6 bases from V and 0 from J; bases not matched to a gene: 13. The CDR3 runs 18 residues. DNA for the CDR3: TGCGCCAGCAGCCCCGGCCGGACAGGGGGACCAGTGAACACTGAAGCTTTCTTT. Translating gives CASSPGRTGGPVNTEAFF.

This sequence joins TRBV19 and TRBJ1-1, with D perhaps TRBD1 (6 bases). V was pared by 2 bases and J by 2 bases, with 9 bases between. CDR1 is LNHDA, CDR2 SQIVND, per germline (reference sequence). This CDR3 has 14 amino acids. The CDR3 nucleotides read TGTGCCAGTAGTATATGGGGGCCAAACACTGAAGCTTTCTTT. Its translation is CASSIWGPNTEAFF.

DNA for the CDR3: TGTGCCAGCAGTTTAGTCGGGGTTACTAACTATGGCTACACCTTC. It is translated as CASSLVGVTNYGYTF. The gene calls are TRBV27 and TRBJ1-2, with D unclear. The germline CDR1 and CDR2 sequences are MNHEY and SMNVEV (reference sequence). V lost 2 bases to trimming and J lost 0 bases, with 10 bases between them. The CDR3 has 15 amino acids.

This clone appeared a single time. The V and J genes are TRBV4-3 and TRBJ2-1; 8 nucleotides align to TRBD1. V was pared by 1 base and J by 8 bases, with 13 bases of the junction left unmatched. Germline lookup yields CDR1 LGHNA and CDR2 YSLEER. This CDR3 has 17 residues. Here the CDR3 DNA reads TGCGCCAGCAGCCAAGCCCGGCCAGGGGGCTTGGACGATGAGCAGTTCTTC. It is translated as CASSQARPGGLDDEQFF.

This clone was seen more than once but under ten times. The genes are TRBV7-9 and TRBJ1-6, with D perhaps TRBD1 (6 bases). There are 15 residues in the CDR3. Germline values: CDR1 SEHNR, CDR2 FQNEAQ (reference sequence). V was clipped by 5 bases and J by 5 bases, with 13 bases between them. The CDR3 loop is CASSRQVVDNSPLHF. CDR3 DNA sequence: TGTGCCAGCAGCCGACAGGTTGTGGATAATTCACCCCTCCACTTT.

This sequence joins TRBV19 and TRBJ2-3; TRBD2 matches at 12 bases. Germline values: CDR1 LNHDA, CDR2 SQIVND (reference sequence). CDR3 length equals 17 residues. The V gene end was trimmed by 5 bases and the J gene end by 2 bases; junction bases not matched to a gene: 8. The CDR3 nucleotides read TGTGCCAGTAGTCTTCTAGCGGGGGGGCTTGTCACAGATACGCAGTATTTT. Amino acid sequence: CASSLLAGGLVTDTQYF.

A few counts support this clone. The V gene is TRBV27, the J gene TRBJ1-1, with D possibly being TRBD1 (5 bases). Germline assignment: CDR1 MNHEY and CDR2 SMNVEV (reference sequence). Trimming removed 6 bases at V and 1 base at J, with 21 bases between. CDR3 length: 17 residues. The CDR3 DNA reads TGTGCCAGCAGCCCCAAGGGTAGGGGCTGGGGGAACACTGAAGCTTTCTTT. Protein sequence: CASSPKGRGWGNTEAFF.

The J gene is TRBJ1-4, the V gene TRBV13; TRBD1 is a possible D gene (6 bases). Trimming took 2 bases from V and 4 from J, leaving 20 bases between them. CDR1 PRHDT and CDR2 FYEKMQ come from the germline V gene (reference sequence). CDR3 length: 18 amino acids. For the CDR3, the DNA is TGTGCCAGCAGCTTAAGCTTGGGGGCTGGAGGATTTAATGAAAAACTGTTTTTT. Protein sequence: CASSLSLGAGGFNEKLFF.

The chain links TRBV27 to TRBJ2-2; TRBD2 agrees at 10 bases. Losses at the gene ends were 5 bases for V and 4 bases for J; bases not matched to a gene: 7. Germline assignment: CDR1 MNHEY and CDR2 SMNVEV (reference sequence). The CDR3 runs 16 residues. The CDR3 protein is CASSGLADSITGELFF. CDR3 bases: TGTGCCAGCAGTGGACTAGCGGACTCTATCACCGGGGAGCTGTTTTTT.

The chain is built from TRBV27 and TRBJ1-5; 9 bases fit TRBD1. V shed 5 bases and J 4 bases; nucleotides not matched to a gene: 6. The V gene's germline CDR1 is MNHEY and CDR2 SMNVEV (reference sequence). This CDR3 is built from 15 residues. This CDR3 reads CASSPLDRGNQPQHF. Written as DNA, the CDR3 is TGTGCCAGCAGTCCCCTGGACAGGGGAAATCAGCCCCAGCATTTT.

The chain employs TRBV5-6 and TRBJ2-3, with TRBD2 matching over 12 bases. The CDR3 is made up of 17 amino acids. Germline CDR1 and CDR2: SGHDT and YYEEEE. After removal of 4 bases from V and 1 base from J, the junction contained 7 bases not matched to a gene. The CDR3 DNA reads TGTGCCAGCAGCCAACGGACTAGCGGGGACGGCACAGATACGCAGTATTTT. Protein sequence: CASSQRTSGDGTDTQYF.

The rearrangement uses TRBV14 and TRBJ2-1; 7 positions agree with TRBD1. The CDR3 is 16 amino acids. Germline lookup yields CDR1 SGHDN and CDR2 FVKESK. V lost 3 bases, J lost 7 bases, and 12 bases stayed unmatched. Written as DNA, the CDR3 is TGTGCCAGCAGCCAGCGGTTACAGGGGCCACGGAATGAGCAGTTCTTC. Translated, it gives CASSQRLQGPRNEQFF.

CDR3 protein: CASSLEGRGNEQFF. CDR3 nucleotide sequence: TGTGCCAGCAGTTTAGAAGGCAGGGGAAATGAGCAGTTCTTC. The chain recombines TRBV27 with TRBJ2-1; perhaps TRBD1 as D (6 bases). This CDR3 comprises 14 residues. The V gene's germline CDR1 is MNHEY and CDR2 SMNVEV (reference sequence). V lost 2 bases and J 7 bases, leaving 12 bases between the germline ends.

This chain joins TRBV5-1 and TRBJ2-7, with 7 bases identical to TRBD2. Germline V gene lookup returns CDR1 SGHRS and CDR2 YFSETQ. The CDR3 covers 15 residues. V shed 4 bases and J 2 bases; nucleotides not matched to a gene: 9. The CDR3 reads CASSINAGTTYEQYF. The CDR3 DNA sequence: TGCGCCAGCAGCATAAACGCAGGGACTACCTACGAGCAGTACTTC.

J is TRBJ2-1 and V is TRBV18, with 7 bases matching TRBD2. The germline V gene encodes CDR1 KGHSH and CDR2 LQKENI. The CDR3 sequence is 15 residues long. The V and J ends lost 5 bases and 0 bases, in that order; junction bases with no gene match: 4. CDR3: CASSARGSSYNEQFF. The CDR3 DNA follows: TGTGCCAGCTCAGCACGCGGGAGCTCCTACAATGAGCAGTTCTTC.

J is TRBJ2-5 and V is TRBV7-2; D ambiguous. Germline CDR1 reads SGHTA; CDR2 reads FQGNSA. Trimming cost V 1 base and J 4 bases, with 10 bases left between them. CDR3 length: 14 residues. CDR3 nucleotides: TGTGCCAGCAGCTTAGGTAGGAGACGAGAGACCCAGTACTTC. This sequence encodes CASSLGRRRETQYF.

V gene TRBV11-2 combines with J gene TRBJ1-5; D perhaps matches TRBD1 (5 bases). V was cut by 1 base and J by 0 bases, with 7 bases left in between. The germline gives CDR1 SGHAT, CDR2 FQNNGV. The CDR3 spans 15 residues. This CDR3 reads CASSLGGTSNQPQHF. In nucleotides, the CDR3 is TGTGCCAGCAGCTTAGGCGGGACTAGCAATCAGCCCCAGCATTTT.

For this clone: This specimen includes other DNA sequences encoding the same CDR3. The chain links TRBV18 to TRBJ1-4, with TRBD1 identical over 12 bases. J gave up 6 bases and V 3 bases, and 5 bases lay outside the gene matches. There are 16 residues in the CDR3. Germline V gene data show CDR1 as KGHSH and CDR2 as LQKENI. The CDR3: CASSPGTGGADEKLFF. The CDR3 DNA follows: TGTGCCAGCTCACCGGGGACAGGGGGCGCGGATGAAAAACTGTTTTTT.

The chain has TRBV4-3 and TRBJ2-7; a possible D gene is TRBD2 (6 bases). Germline loops: CDR1 LGHNA, CDR2 YSLEER. The CDR3 is made up of 13 amino acids. V lost 0 bases and J lost 9, with 12 bases in between. DNA of the CDR3: TGCGCCAGCAGCCAAGATCGGGGGTCCGTGCAGTACTTC. It codes for CASSQDRGSVQYF.

This chain's CDR3 is CASSDTGWSNTEAFF. DNA for the CDR3: TGTGCCAGTAGCGATACAGGGTGGTCTAACACTGAAGCTTTCTTT. This chain joins TRBV19 and TRBJ1-1; D possibly corresponds to TRBD1 (6 bases). CDR1 and CDR2 from the germline V gene are LNHDA and SQIVND (reference sequence). The CDR3 contains 15 residues. Trimming stripped 6 bases from V and 2 bases from J, with 16 bases between.